This TCR beta chain was obtained from a study of a mutant IDH1 vaccine in newly diagnosed glioma. The overall study: The treated population exhibited a male proportion of roughly 60%, a female proportion of roughly 40%, and a mean age of 40.4 years. Study outcomes and limitations: Changes in the top peripheral T cell clonotypes seemingly had no bearing on pseudoprogression.

Time point given: baseline, week 1 (first vaccination visit). As to treatment: pre-vaccination baseline after standard-of-care therapy. Assay used: immunoSEQ multiplex PCR; TCRdb lists only in-frame clones, some missing. The top ten hold 7% to 9% of the sample, which has 85,000 to 100,000 clones, 83% seen once. In its sample, this clone was seen once. Its antigen is as yet unknown. Trimming took off 0 bases at V and 2 bases at J, with 8 bases between the two ends. This CDR3 is 14 amino acids long. Germline V gene sequence: CDR1 KGHSH, CDR2 LQKENI. The rearrangement links TRBV18 to TRBJ2-7, with D maybe TRBD1 (6 bases). The source of this sequence is a woman aged 45 to 65 with glioma. The sample in question was PBMCs, obtained from a glioma patient treated with radiotherapy, temozolomide or both. The CDR3 coding sequence is TGTGCCAGCTCACCACCGCCAGGGGCCTACGAGCAGTACTTC. Its translation is CASSPPPGAYEQYF.